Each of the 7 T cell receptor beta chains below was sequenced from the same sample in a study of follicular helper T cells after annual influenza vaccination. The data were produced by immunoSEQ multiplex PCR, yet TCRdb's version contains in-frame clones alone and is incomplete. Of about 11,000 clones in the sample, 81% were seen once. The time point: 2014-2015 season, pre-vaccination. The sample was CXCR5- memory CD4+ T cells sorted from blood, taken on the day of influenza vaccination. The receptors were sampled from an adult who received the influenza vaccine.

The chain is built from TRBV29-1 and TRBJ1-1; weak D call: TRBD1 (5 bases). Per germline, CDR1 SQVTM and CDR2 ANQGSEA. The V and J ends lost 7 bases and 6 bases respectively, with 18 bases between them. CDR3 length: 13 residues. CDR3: CSARTREGAEAFF. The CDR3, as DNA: TGCAGCGCCAGGACAAGAGAAGGGGCTGAAGCTTTCTTT.

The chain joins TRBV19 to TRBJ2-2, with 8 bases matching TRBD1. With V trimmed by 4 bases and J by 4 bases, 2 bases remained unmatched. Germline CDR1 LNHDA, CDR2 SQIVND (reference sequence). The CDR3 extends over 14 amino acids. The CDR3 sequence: CASSNRGTTGELFF. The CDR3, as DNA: TGTGCCAGTAGTAACAGGGGGACCACCGGGGAGCTGTTTTTT. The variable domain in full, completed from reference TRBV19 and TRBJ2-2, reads DGGITQSPKYLFRKEGQNVTLSCEQNLNHDAMYWYRQDPGQGLRLIYYSQIVNDFQKGDIAEGYSVSREKKESFPLTVTSAQKNPTAFYLCASSNRGTTGELFFGEGSRLTVL.

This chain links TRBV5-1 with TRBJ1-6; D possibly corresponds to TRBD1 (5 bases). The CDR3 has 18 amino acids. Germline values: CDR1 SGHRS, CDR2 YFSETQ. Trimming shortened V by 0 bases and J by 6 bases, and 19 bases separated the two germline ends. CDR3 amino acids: CASSLASTAFSTNSPLHF. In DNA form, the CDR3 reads TGCGCCAGCAGCTTGGCCTCGACAGCGTTCAGCACTAATTCACCCCTCCACTTT.

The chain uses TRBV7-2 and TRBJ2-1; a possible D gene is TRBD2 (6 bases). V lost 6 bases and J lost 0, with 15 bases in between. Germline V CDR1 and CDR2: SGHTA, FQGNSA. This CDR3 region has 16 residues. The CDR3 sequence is CASRPSSVGSYNEQFF. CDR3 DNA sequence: TGTGCCAGCAGGCCTTCTAGCGTGGGCTCCTACAATGAGCAGTTCTTC.

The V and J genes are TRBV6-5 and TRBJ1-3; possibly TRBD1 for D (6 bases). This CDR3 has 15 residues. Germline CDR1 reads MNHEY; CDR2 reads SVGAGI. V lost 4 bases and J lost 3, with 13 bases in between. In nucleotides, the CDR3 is TGTGCCAGCAGTTCCTCCGGGACAAGTGGAAACACCATATATTTT. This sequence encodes CASSSSGTSGNTIYF.

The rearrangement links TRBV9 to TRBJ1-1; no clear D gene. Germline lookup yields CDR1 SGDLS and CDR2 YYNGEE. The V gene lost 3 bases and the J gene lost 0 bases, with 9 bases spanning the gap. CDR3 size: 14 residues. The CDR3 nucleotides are TGTGCCAGCAGCGGCGCTACGGTGAACACTGAAGCTTTCTTT. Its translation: CASSGATVNTEAFF. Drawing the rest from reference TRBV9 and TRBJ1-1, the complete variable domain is DSGVTQTPKHLITATGQRVTLRCSPRSGDLSVYWYQQSLDQGLQFLIQYYNGEERAKGNILERFSAQQFPDLHSELNLSSLELGDSALYFCASSGATVNTEAFFGQGTRLTVV.

The CDR3: CASSKRYEQYF. The CDR3 nucleotides read TGTGCCAGCAGTAAAAGATACGAGCAGTACTTC. The chain employs TRBV28 and TRBJ2-7, with D unclear. The CDR3 runs 11 residues. Germline values: CDR1 MDHEN, CDR2 SYDVKM. V was pared by 5 bases and J by 4 bases, with 6 bases between.